One T cell receptor (beta chain) is described in this entry. Its antigen specificity is not known. The record has no base qualities; no much larger clone is one base away. The data stem from a study of OX40 agonist ivuxolimab in advanced cancers. Turning to the overall study: The costimulatory receptor OX40 (CD134) was targeted by ivuxolimab, a fully human IgG2 agonistic monoclonal antibody. Intravenous ivuxolimab was administered to patients every 2 weeks at six dose levels: 0.01, 0.1, 0.3, 1.5, 3 and 10 mg/kg. Among the roughly 52 dose-escalation patients, around 20 had hepatocellular carcinoma, approximately 15 melanoma, 9 renal cell carcinoma and 9 head and neck cancer. A male proportion of 82.7% and a mean age of 60 years, ranging from roughly 23 to 80, were recorded for the dose-escalation cohort. Prior anti-PD-1, anti-PD-L1 or anti-CTLA-4 therapy was permitted, and checkpoint inhibitors had been received by less than 45% of dose-escalation patients. Three dose-escalation patients achieved partial responses, one with hepatocellular carcinoma and two with cutaneous melanoma. The purpose of peripheral TCRbeta sequencing was to test whether ivuxolimab changed TCR sequence diversity and led to clonal T-cell expansion. The monotherapy dose-escalation portion (N ≈ 52 patients) of the phase I ivuxolimab trial is reported in the paper.

For sequencing of the TCRbeta CDR3 region, genomic DNA was extracted from the sorted cells. The immunoSEQ Assay was used to sequence the TCRbeta CDR3 regions. As stored in TCRdb, this immuneACCESS dataset retains in-frame rearrangements with V and J assigned. A fraction of the clones does not appear; measured against another copy, unresolved V genes explain less than half of the discrepancy, and the remainder lacks a known reason. This sample holds about 81,000 clones; more than 70% were observed only once. Clones ranked in the top ten supply approximately 0.47% of the sample. Patients with a history of autoimmune disease or receiving systemic immunosuppression were excluded from the trial. Peripheral blood for TCR sequencing was drawn from every dose cohort at baseline, at cycle 4 day 1 and at cycle 7 day 1. Samples came from an open-label, multicenter, first-in-human phase I dose-escalation trial of ivuxolimab. Adults with locally advanced or metastatic melanoma, renal cell carcinoma, hepatocellular carcinoma or head and neck squamous cell carcinoma were enrolled in the trial. Before TCR sequencing, CD4+ T cells and CD8+ T cells from peripheral blood were sorted into separate populations.

Results the study describes overall, beyond this receptor: Low levels of normalized T-cell clonal expansion were also seen in some nonresponding patients. After ivuxolimab, expanded clones were on average more numerous among CD8+ T cells than among CD4+ T cells. The antigen specificity of the peripheral T cells that underwent clonal expansion was not determined. At doses of 0.1 to 3.0 mg/kg, clonal expansion of both CD4+ and CD8+ blood T cells was observed from baseline to week 6. In partial responders in the 0.1-3.0 mg/kg groups, normalized peripheral clonal expansion was found to be among the lowest, especially among CD8+ T cells.

Germline trimming: 5 bases from V, 0 bases from J; junction bases outside gene matches: 12. The CDR3 covers 16 residues, taking in both the cysteine and the phenylalanine. The only DNA kept is the CDR3, 48 bases in frame from the first base. CDR1 and CDR2, per the germline V gene, are SQVTM and ANQGSEA. This specimen consisted of CD4+ or CD8+ T cells sorted from blood, obtained in a trial of the OX40 agonist ivuxolimab. The chain couples TRBV29-1 to TRBJ1-2; 7 junctional bases match TRBD1. This sequence originates from an adult with an advanced solid tumor such as melanoma, head and neck, liver or kidney cancer. CDR3 protein: CSVLSYGDRPNYGYTF. The DNA sequence is as follows: TGCAGCGTTCTCTCGTATGGGGACAGACCTAACTATGGCTACACCTTC.